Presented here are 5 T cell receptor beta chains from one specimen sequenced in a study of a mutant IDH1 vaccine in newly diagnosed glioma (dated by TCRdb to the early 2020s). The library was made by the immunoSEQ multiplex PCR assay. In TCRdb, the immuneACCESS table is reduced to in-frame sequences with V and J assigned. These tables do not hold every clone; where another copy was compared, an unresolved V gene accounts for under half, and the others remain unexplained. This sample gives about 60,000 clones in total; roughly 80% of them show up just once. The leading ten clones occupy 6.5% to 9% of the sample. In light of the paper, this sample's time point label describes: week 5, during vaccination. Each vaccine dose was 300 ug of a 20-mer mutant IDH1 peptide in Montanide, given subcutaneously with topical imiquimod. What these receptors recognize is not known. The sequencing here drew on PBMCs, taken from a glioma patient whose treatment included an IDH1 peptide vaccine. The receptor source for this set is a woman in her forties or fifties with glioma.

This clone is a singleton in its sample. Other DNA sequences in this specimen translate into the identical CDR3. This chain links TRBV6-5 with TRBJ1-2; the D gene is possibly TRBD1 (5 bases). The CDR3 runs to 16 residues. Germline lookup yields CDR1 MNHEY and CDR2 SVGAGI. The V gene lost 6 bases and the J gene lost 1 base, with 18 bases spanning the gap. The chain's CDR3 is CASSYLGGRINYGYTF. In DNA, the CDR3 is TGTGCCAGCAGCTACCTCGGGGGGAGAATTAACTATGGCTACACCTTC.

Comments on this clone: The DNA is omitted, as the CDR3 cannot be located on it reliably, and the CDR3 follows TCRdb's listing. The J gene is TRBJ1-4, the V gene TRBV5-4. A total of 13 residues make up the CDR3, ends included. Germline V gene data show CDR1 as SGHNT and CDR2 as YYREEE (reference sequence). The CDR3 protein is CASSFGNGEKLFF.

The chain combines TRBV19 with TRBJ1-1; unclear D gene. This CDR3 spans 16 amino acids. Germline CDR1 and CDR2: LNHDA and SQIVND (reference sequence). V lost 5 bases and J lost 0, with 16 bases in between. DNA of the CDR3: TGTGCCAGTAGTCCGCGGTTCGGGCAGCTGAACACTGAAGCTTTCTTT. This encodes CASSPRFGQLNTEAFF.

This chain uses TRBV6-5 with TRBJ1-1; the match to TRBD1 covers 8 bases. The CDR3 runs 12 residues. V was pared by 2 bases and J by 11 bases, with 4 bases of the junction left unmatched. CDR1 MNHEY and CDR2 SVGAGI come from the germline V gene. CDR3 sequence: CASSYLQGVAFF. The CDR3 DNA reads TGTGCCAGCAGTTACCTACAGGGGGTGGCTTTCTTT.

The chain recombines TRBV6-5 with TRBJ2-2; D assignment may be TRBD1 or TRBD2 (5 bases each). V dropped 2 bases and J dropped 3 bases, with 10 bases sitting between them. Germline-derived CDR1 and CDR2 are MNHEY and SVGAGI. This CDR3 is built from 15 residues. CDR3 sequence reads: CASSYEGLDTGELFF. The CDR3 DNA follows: TGTGCCAGCAGTTACGAGGGGTTGGACACCGGGGAGCTGTTTTTT.